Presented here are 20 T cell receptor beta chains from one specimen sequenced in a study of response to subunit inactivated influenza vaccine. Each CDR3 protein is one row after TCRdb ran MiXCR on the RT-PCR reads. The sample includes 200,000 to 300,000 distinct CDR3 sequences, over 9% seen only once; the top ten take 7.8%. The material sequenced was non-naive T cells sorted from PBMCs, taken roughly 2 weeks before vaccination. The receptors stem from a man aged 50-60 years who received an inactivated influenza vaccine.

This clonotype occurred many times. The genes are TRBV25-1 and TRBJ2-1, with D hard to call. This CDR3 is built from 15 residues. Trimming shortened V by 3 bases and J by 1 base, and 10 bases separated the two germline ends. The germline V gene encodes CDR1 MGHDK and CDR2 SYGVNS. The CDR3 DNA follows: TGTGCCAGCAGTGATCCGGGCGGATCCTACAATGAGCAGTTCTTC. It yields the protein CASSDPGGSYNEQFF.

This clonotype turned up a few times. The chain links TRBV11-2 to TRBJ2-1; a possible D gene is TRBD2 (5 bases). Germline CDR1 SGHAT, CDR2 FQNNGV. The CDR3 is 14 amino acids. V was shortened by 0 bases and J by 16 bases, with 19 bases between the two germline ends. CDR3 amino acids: CASSLERVGVSSFF. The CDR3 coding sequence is TGTGCCAGCAGCTTAGAGAGGGTCGGAGTGTCCTCCTTCTTC.

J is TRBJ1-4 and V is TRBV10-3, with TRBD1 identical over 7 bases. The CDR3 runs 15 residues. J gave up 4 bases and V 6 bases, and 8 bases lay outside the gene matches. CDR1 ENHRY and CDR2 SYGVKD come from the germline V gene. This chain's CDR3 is CAISINRGNNEKLFF. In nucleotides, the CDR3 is TGTGCCATCAGCATAAACAGGGGAAATAATGAAAAACTGTTTTTT.

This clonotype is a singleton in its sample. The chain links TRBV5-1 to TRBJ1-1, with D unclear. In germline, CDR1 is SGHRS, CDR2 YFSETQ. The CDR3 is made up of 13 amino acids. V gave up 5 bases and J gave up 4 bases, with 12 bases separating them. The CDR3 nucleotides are TGCGCCAGCAGGGTAGGGTGGAGCACTGAAGCTTTCTTT. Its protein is CASRVGWSTEAFF. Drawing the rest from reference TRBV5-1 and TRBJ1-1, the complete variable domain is KAGVTQTPRYLIKTRGQQVTLSCSPISGHRSVSWYQQTPGQGLQFLFEYFSETQRNKGNFPGRFSGRQFSNSRSEMNVSTLELGDSALYLCASRVGWSTEAFFGQGTRLTVV.

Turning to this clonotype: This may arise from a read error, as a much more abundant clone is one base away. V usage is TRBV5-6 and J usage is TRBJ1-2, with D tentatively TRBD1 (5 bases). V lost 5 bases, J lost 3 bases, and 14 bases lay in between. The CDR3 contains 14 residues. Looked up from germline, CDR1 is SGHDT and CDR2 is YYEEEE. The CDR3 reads CASRLGEGDYGYTF. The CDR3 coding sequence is TGTGCCAGCAGACTAGGGGAGGGTGACTATGGCTACACCTTC.

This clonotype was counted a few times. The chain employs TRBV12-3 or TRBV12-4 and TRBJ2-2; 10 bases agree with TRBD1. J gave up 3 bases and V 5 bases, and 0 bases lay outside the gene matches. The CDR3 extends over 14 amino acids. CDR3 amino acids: CASSGTGDTGELFF. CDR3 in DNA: TGTGCCAGCAGTGGGACAGGGGACACCGGGGAGCTGTTTTTT.

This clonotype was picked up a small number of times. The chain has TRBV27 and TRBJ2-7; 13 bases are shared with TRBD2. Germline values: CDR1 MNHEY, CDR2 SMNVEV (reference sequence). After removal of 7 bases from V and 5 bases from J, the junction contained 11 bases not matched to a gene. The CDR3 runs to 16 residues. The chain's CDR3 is CASKPGLAGVGNEQYF. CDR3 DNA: TGTGCCAGCAAGCCAGGACTAGCGGGAGTCGGTAACGAGCAGTACTTC.

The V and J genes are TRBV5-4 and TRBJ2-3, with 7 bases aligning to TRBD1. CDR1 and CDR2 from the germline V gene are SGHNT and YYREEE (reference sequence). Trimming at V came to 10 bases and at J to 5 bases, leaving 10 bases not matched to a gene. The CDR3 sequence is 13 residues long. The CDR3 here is CAGTTGDRDTQYF. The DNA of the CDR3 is TGTGCCGGAACTACAGGGGACAGAGATACGCAGTATTTT.

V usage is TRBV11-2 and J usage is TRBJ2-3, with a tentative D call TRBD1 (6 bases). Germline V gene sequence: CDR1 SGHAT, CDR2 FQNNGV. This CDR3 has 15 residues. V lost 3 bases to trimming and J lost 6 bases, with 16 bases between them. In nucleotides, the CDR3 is TGTGCCAGCAGCTTCAGGGGTCTTCGAGCGGATACGCAGTATTTT. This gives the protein CASSFRGLRADTQYF.

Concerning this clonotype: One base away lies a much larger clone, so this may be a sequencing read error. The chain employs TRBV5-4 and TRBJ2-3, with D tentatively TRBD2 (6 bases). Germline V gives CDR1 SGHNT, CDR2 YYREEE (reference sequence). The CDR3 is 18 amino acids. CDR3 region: CASSLTIRTIRGTETQYF. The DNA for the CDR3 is TGTGCCAGCAGCTTGACCATTCGGACTATCCGCGGCACAGAGACGCAGTATTTT.

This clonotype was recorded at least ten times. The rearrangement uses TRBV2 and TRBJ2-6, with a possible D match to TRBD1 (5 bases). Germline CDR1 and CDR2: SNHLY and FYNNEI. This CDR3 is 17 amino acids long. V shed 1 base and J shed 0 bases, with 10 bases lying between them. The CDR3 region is CASSEVDSYSGANVLTF. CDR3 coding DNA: TGTGCCAGCAGTGAAGTCGACAGCTACTCTGGGGCCAACGTCCTGACTTTC.

The CDR3 DNA is TGTGCCAGCAGTTACATCTACGAGCAGTACTTC. As protein: CASSYIYEQYF. This rearrangement joins TRBV2 to TRBJ2-7, with unresolved D. With 5 bases removed from V and 3 bases from J, the gap between germline ends came to 5 bases. CDR3 length: 11 residues. The V gene's germline CDR1 is SNHLY and CDR2 FYNNEI.

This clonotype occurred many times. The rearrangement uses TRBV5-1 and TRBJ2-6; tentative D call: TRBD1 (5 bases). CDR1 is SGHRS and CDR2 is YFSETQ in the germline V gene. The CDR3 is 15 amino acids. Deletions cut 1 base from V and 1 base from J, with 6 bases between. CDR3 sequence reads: CASSLRGSGANVLTF. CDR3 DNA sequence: TGCGCCAGCAGCTTGAGGGGATCTGGGGCCAACGTCCTGACTTTC. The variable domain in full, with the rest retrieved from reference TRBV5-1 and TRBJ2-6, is KAGVTQTPRYLIKTRGQQVTLSCSPISGHRSVSWYQQTPGQGLQFLFEYFSETQRNKGNFPGRFSGRQFSNSRSEMNVSTLELGDSALYLCASSLRGSGANVLTFGAGSRLTVL.

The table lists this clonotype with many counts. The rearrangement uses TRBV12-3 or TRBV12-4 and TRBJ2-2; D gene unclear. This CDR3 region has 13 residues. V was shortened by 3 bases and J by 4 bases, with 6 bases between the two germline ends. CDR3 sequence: CASSFLATGELFF. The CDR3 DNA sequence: TGTGCCAGCAGTTTTCTGGCCACCGGGGAGCTGTTTTTT.

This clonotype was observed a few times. The CDR3 nucleotides are TGTGCCAGCAGTCTCCCCGGGACTAGGAAGTTCTTC. It specifies CASSLPGTRKFF. This sequence joins TRBV27 and TRBJ2-1, with 8 bases that match TRBD2. This CDR3 has 12 residues. CDR1 and CDR2 from the germline V gene are MNHEY and SMNVEV (reference sequence). The J segment lost 14 bases and the V segment lost 5 bases, leaving 8 bases of the junction unmatched.

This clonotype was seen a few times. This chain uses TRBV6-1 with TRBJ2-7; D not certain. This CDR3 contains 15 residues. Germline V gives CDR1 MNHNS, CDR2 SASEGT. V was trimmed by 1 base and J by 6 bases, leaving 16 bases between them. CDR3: CASSEVGRISGEQYF. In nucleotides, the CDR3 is TGTGCCAGCAGTGAAGTAGGCCGTATCTCCGGCGAGCAGTACTTC.

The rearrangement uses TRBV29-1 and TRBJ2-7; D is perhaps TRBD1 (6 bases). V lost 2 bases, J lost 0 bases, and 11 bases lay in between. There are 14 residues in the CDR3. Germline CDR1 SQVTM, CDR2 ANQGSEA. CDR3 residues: CSVELQGSSYEQYF. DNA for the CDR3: TGCAGCGTTGAATTACAGGGAAGCTCCTACGAGCAGTACTTC.

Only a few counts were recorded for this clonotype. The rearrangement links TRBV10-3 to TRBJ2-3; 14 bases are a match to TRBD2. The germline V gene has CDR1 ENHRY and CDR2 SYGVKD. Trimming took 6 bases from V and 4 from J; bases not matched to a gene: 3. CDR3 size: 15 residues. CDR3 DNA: TGTGCCATCAGGGGGACTAGCGGGAGCCCAGATACGCAGTATTTT. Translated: CAIRGTSGSPDTQYF.

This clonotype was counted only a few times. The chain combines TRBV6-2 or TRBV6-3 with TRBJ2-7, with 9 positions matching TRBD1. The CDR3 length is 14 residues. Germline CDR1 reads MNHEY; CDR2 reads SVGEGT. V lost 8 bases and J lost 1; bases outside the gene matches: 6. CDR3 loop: CASRGQGISYEQYF. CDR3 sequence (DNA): TGTGCCAGCCGTGGACAGGGGATATCCTACGAGCAGTACTTC.

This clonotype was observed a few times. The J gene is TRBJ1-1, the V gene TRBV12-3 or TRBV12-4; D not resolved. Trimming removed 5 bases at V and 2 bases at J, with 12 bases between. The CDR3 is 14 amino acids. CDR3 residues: CASSESTGNTEAFF. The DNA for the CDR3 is TGTGCCAGCAGTGAATCGACGGGAAACACTGAAGCTTTCTTT.